These T cell receptor beta chains were read from a single sample in a study of OX40 agonist ivuxolimab in advanced cancers. Here immunoSEQ multiplex PCR was the method, and the copy in TCRdb shows in-frame clones only, minus some. The sample shows about 88,000 clones, around 83% of them seen only once. Material: CD4+ or CD8+ T cells sorted from blood, obtained in a trial of the OX40 agonist ivuxolimab. Receptors originate from an adult with an advanced solid tumor such as melanoma, head and neck, liver or kidney cancer. The CDR3 runs from the conserved cysteine through the conserved F or W. The D gene is left open where the match is weak. Not every row has a clone size; where given, it reads once, few, many or a size class.

CDR3 protein: CASSLYGTGTGELFF
CDR3 DNA: TGTGCCAGCAGCTTATATGGGACAGGGACCGGGGAGCTGTTTTTT
J gene: TRBJ2-2
D gene: TRBD1
V gene: TRBV7-9
clone size: NA

CDR3 protein: CASSAPGELFF
CDR3 DNA: TGTGCCAGCAGTGCTCCCGGGGAGCTGTTTTTT
J gene: TRBJ2-2
D gene: NA
V gene: TRBV2
clone size: few

CDR3 protein: CATLLTGTDTQYF
CDR3 DNA: TGTGCCACCCTATTGACAGGCACAGATACGCAGTATTTT
J gene: TRBJ2-3
D gene: NA
V gene: TRBV10-3
clone size: NA

CDR3 protein: CASSLQLAGTDTQYF
CDR3 DNA: TGTGCCAGCAGTTTACAACTAGCGGGGACAGATACGCAGTATTTT
J gene: TRBJ2-3
D gene: TRBD2
V gene: TRBV27
clone size: once

CDR3 protein: CASSVARDIRVNGYTF
CDR3 DNA: TGTGCCAGCAGCGTGGCCCGGGACATACGGGTGAATGGCTACACCTTC
J gene: TRBJ1-2
D gene: NA
V gene: TRBV9
clone size: NA

CDR3 protein: CASSFSPGGGYSGANVLTF
CDR3 DNA: TGTGCCAGCAGTTTTTCCCCCGGTGGGGGTTACTCTGGGGCCAACGTCCTGACTTTC
J gene: TRBJ2-6
D gene: NA
V gene: TRBV28
clone size: NA

CDR3 protein: CASSRTGMYDSNQPQHF
CDR3 DNA: TGTGCCAGCAGTAGGACAGGGATGTATGATAGCAATCAGCCCCAGCATTTT
J gene: TRBJ1-5
D gene: TRBD1
V gene: TRBV28
clone size: NA

CDR3 protein: CASRQGAKNIQYF
CDR3 DNA: TGTGCCAGCAGACAGGGGGCCAAAAACATTCAGTACTTC
J gene: TRBJ2-4
D gene: TRBD1
V gene: TRBV2
clone size: NA

CDR3 protein: CASRSYGSGDTQYF
CDR3 DNA: TGTGCCAGCAGATCCTACGGGAGTGGAGATACGCAGTATTTT
J gene: TRBJ2-3
D gene: NA
V gene: TRBV2
clone size: NA

CDR3 protein: CASSRNNEQFF
CDR3 DNA: TGTGCCAGCAGCCGCAACAATGAGCAGTTCTTC
J gene: TRBJ2-1
D gene: NA
V gene: TRBV28
clone size: NA

CDR3 protein: CASSQVGTENTEAFF
CDR3 DNA: TGCGCCAGCAGCCAAGTGGGGACAGAGAACACTGAAGCTTTCTTT
J gene: TRBJ1-1
D gene: TRBD1
V gene: TRBV4-3
clone size: NA

CDR3 protein: CASSLPPWVAGSDPYSNQPQHF
CDR3 DNA: TGTGCCAGCAGTTTACCACCTTGGGTCGCGGGGTCCGACCCATATAGCAATCAGCCCCAGCATTTT
J gene: TRBJ1-5
D gene: NA
V gene: TRBV28
clone size: once

CDR3 protein: CASSLEGLAGLRYF
CDR3 DNA: TGCGCCAGCAGCTTGGAGGGTCTAGCGGGATTGAGGTACTTC
J gene: TRBJ2-7
D gene: TRBD2
V gene: TRBV5-1
clone size: once

CDR3 protein: CASSSRDSGKNIQYF
CDR3 DNA: TGTGCCAGTAGTTCCAGGGATTCGGGCAAAAACATTCAGTACTTC
J gene: TRBJ2-4
D gene: NA
V gene: TRBV19
clone size: once

CDR3 protein: CASSGVAVQPQHF
CDR3 DNA: TGTGCCAGTAGCGGTGTGGCGGTACAGCCCCAGCATTTT
J gene: TRBJ1-5
D gene: NA
V gene: TRBV19
clone size: once

CDR3 protein: CASSKMGGQSSYEQYF
CDR3 DNA: TGTGCCAGCAGCAAAATGGGAGGACAGTCTTCCTACGAGCAGTACTTC
J gene: TRBJ2-7
D gene: NA
V gene: TRBV21-1
clone size: NA

CDR3 protein: CASSLVGGHNEQFF
CDR3 DNA: TGTGCCAGCAGCTTAGTCGGCGGCCACAATGAGCAGTTCTTC
J gene: TRBJ2-1
D gene: NA
V gene: TRBV11-2
clone size: NA